This T cell receptor beta chain was sequenced during a study of vaccination effects on CD4 cells after COVID-19. Study conclusions and caveats: Researchers report that only 1 of 255 vaccine-induced clones in healthy vaccinees cross-reacted with common cold coronaviruses.

On this clone: Its matching antigen is unknown.

ViraFEST assay sequencing came after antigen-specific CD4+ T cells were expanded with viral peptide pools. A 10-day culture period preceded the isolation of CD4+ T cells. Each person got two doses of an mRNA SARS-CoV-2 vaccine, BNT162b2 or mRNA-1273. Cultivation was performed at some 1.9 million PBMC per well with roughly 10 IU/ml IL-2 and 10 ug/ml peptides added. On days 3 and 7, fresh IL-2 medium replaced half the medium. Produced via immunoSEQ multiplex PCR; TCRdb's table is partial and in-frame only. The table shows some 70,000 clones, with 80% to 85% occurring only once. Germline loops: CDR1 LGHNA, CDR2 YSLEER. Trimming removed 5 bases from V and 10 bases from J; junction bases left unmatched: 11. The CDR3 sequence is 15 residues long.

This clonotype was obtained from a human donor who received a COVID-19 vaccine. Specimen: CD4+ T cells from PBMCs cultured with HCoV-229E spike peptides, collected after COVID-19 vaccination. The chain recombines TRBV4-3 with TRBJ1-6, with 7 bases aligning to TRBD1. The CDR3 DNA reads as TGCGCCAGCAGCTTCAACAGGGGAATCGGATCACCCCTCCACTTT. Residues: CASSFNRGIGSPLHF.